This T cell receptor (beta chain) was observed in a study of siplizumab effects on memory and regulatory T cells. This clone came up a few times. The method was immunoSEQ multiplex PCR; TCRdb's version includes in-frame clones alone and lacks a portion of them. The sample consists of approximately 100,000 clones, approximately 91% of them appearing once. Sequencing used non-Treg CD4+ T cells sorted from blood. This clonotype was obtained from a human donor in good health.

The CDR3 DNA reads TGTGCCAGTAGTTCCGACAGGGTCGGAAACACCATATATTTT. This sequence encodes CASSSDRVGNTIYF. This sequence joins TRBV19 and TRBJ1-3; 7 nucleotides line up with TRBD1. Per the germline V gene, CDR1 is LNHDA and CDR2 is SQIVND (reference sequence). The CDR3 has 14 residues. The ends lost 5 bases at V and 4 bases at J; junction bases unmatched: 5. The full variable domain, its missing parts supplied by reference TRBV19 and TRBJ1-3, is DGGITQSPKYLFRKEGQNVTLSCEQNLNHDAMYWYRQDPGQGLRLIYYSQIVNDFQKGDIAEGYSVSREKKESFPLTVTSAQKNPTAFYLCASSSDRVGNTIYFGEGSWLTVV.